This entry is about one TCR beta chain. Its cognate antigen has yet to be identified. Within one base of it there is no much larger clone, and no base qualities were kept. The data derive from a study of blood T cells in healthy people across ages (dated by TCRdb to between 2014 and 2017). About the investigation overall: In model experiments, template switching captured roughly one uniquely barcoded TCR beta cDNA molecule for every two T cells. The donors were divided into four age groups: young (average around 15 years), middle-aged (over 35), aged (about 60) and long-lived (nearly 85). The study measured age-related changes in TCR beta repertoire diversity using deep sequencing normalized with unique cDNA molecular identifiers. To avoid experimental bias, donors of different ages were distributed randomly across sequencing lanes. The study analyzed two additional independent replicas of 1 million unique cDNA reads from the same blood draw for two donors, one aged 18 to 30 and one aged 80 or older. Overall study results and their limits: Estimates of total diversity based on one million sequenced T cells were regarded as lower bounds and as underestimates. Since profiling was done on bulk unsorted PBMCs, naive and antigen-experienced compartments could not be conclusively compared. The long-lived group showed more naive CD4+ T cells, fewer expanded clones and increased TCR diversity than the aged group, suggesting age selection. Observed TCR beta diversity correlated strongly with the percentage of naive T cells measured by flow cytometry. As age increased, observed TCR beta diversity per million T cells dropped in a roughly linear way, and a significant reduction was already evident by age about 36. The CMV infection status of donors was not known, potentially confounding age-related changes in expanded clonotypes.

Library construction relied on 5' RACE. Sequenced on an Illumina HiSeq 2500. A second roughly 7 to 12 cycle PCR used a sample-barcoded 5' primer and a J-beta primer mix. A template-switch 5' adaptor carrying 12 random nucleotides introduced a unique molecular identifier onto each TCR beta cDNA molecule. Each sample yielded at least 3 million CDR3-containing paired-end reads. First-strand cDNA synthesis was performed from all RNA using the Mint cDNA synthesis kit, with priming by a TRBC-specific oligonucleotide. Following uracil-DNA glycosylase treatment, all cDNA underwent a first 18-cycle PCR with the universal primers M1SS and BC2_uni_R. In the original analysis: For normalization, 1 million high-quality reads, each with a distinct molecular identifier, were randomly selected from each sample. Instead of being binned into consensus sequences, reads that shared molecular identifiers were thrown out. CDR3 identification, clonotype clustering and error correction used MiTCR with a Q25 quality threshold and the strictest error-elimination algorithm. A nonparametric unseen species model with Euler transformation was used to estimate lower-bound total TCR beta diversity. TCRdb passed the public sequencing reads through fastp at Q25 and MiXCR, retaining productive beta sequences. Rows are unified per CDR3 protein, each entry keeping the most common DNA and genes. TCRdb's processing, not the authors' own work, is the source of the V and J calls. This sample has roughly 1.4 million distinct CDR3 sequences in its table, and 45% to 70% of those were observed once. Together, the top ten hold under 8.5% of the sample.

The donors were some 39 Caucasian individuals from Russia, aged about 6 to 95 years, who were systemically healthy. Each donor gave about 9.7 milliliters of peripheral blood, drawn into EDTA-treated Vacutainer tubes. Ficoll-Paque density-gradient centrifugation was used to isolate PBMCs, with at least 6.5 million per sample. Total RNA was extracted from PBMCs with Trizol reagent, with at least 6 micrograms obtained per sample. For every donor, an aliquot of PBMCs went through flow cytometry to measure the percentages of naive CD45RAhigh/CD27high T cells. The CDR3 numbers 15 residues from cysteine through phenylalanine. This entry keeps only the CDR3 DNA: 45 bases, framed from base 1. V sheds 6 bases and J sheds 0 bases, leaving 14 bases between their ends. For CDR1 and CDR2, the germline V gene lists SGHVS and FQNEAQ.

The source of this sequence is a man younger than 35 in good health. Sequencing was done on a sample of blood. The V and J segments used are TRBV7-8 and TRBJ1-2; the D gene is possibly TRBD1, with 6 bases matching. CDR3 reads: CASSPGQFANYGYTF. The sequence in DNA is TGTGCCAGCAGTCCCGGACAGTTTGCTAACTATGGCTACACCTTC.